Following are 28 T cell receptor beta chains from one sample sequenced in a study of OX40 agonist ivuxolimab in advanced cancers. The data were produced by immunoSEQ multiplex PCR, yet TCRdb's version contains in-frame clones alone and is incomplete. The sample includes some 77,000 clones, 88% seen only once; the top ten take roughly 2.9%. The sequences come from CD4+ or CD8+ T cells sorted from blood, collected in a trial of the OX40 agonist ivuxolimab. Receptors originate from an adult with an advanced solid tumor such as melanoma, head and neck, liver or kidney cancer.

The chain carries TRBV12-2 and TRBJ1-5. TRBV12-2 is annotated as a pseudogene. The CDR3 has 16 residues. CDR3 sequence (DNA): TGTGCAAGTCGCTTAGCGAGGGAGGGGGAAAATCAGCCCCAGCATTTT. It encodes CASRLAREGENQPQHF.

The chain uses TRBV6-5 and TRBJ2-3, with D possibly TRBD2 on 6 matching bases. Germline CDR1 is MNHEY and CDR2 is SVGAGI. Trimming stripped 7 bases from V and 2 bases from J, with 16 bases between. The CDR3 is made up of 15 amino acids. The CDR3 spells CASTQRDWYTDTQYF. CDR3 nucleotide sequence: TGTGCCAGCACGCAGAGGGACTGGTACACAGATACGCAGTATTTT.

The rearrangement uses TRBV5-1 and TRBJ2-2; 7 bases map to TRBD1. CDR3 length: 15 amino acids. V was clipped by 1 base and J by 5 bases; unmatched bases: 5. Germline assignment: CDR1 SGHRS and CDR2 YFSETQ. CDR3 amino acids: CASSLSQGETGELFF. In DNA form, the CDR3 reads TGCGCCAGCAGCTTGTCCCAGGGGGAAACCGGGGAGCTGTTTTTT.

This sequence joins TRBV5-1 and TRBJ1-3; unclear D gene. The CDR3 covers 12 residues. CDR1 is SGHRS and CDR2 is YFSETQ in the germline V gene. V lost 0 bases to trimming and J lost 4 bases, with 2 bases between them. In DNA, the CDR3 is TGCGCCAGCAGCTTGGTGGGAAACACCATATATTTT. As protein: CASSLVGNTIYF.

The rearrangement joins TRBV6-1 to TRBJ1-6; 8 bases map to TRBD1. The V and J ends lost 9 bases and 10 bases, in that order; junction bases with no gene match: 14. The CDR3 length is 15 residues. Germline loops: CDR1 MNHNS, CDR2 SASEGT. The CDR3 sequence: CASTADRGGRSPLHF. CDR3 DNA sequence: TGTGCCAGTACTGCAGACAGGGGCGGGAGGTCACCCCTCCACTTT.

This sequence joins TRBV5-6 and TRBJ2-3, with 14 bases lining up with TRBD2. V was clipped by 2 bases and J by 3 bases; unmatched bases: 2. This CDR3 is built from 16 residues. Germline loops: CDR1 SGHDT, CDR2 YYEEEE. The CDR3 here is CASSFRLAGGTDTQYF. DNA of the CDR3: TGTGCCAGCAGCTTCAGACTAGCGGGAGGGACAGATACGCAGTATTTT.

The chain uses TRBV9 and TRBJ2-5, with 10 nucleotides matching TRBD2. J lost 4 bases, V lost 5 bases, and 8 bases had no gene match. CDR3 length: 15 amino acids. From germline, CDR1 is SGDLS and CDR2 YYNGEE. The CDR3 DNA is TGTGCCAGCAGTAGCGGGGGGACCAAAGGAGAGACCCAGTACTTC. Amino acids: CASSSGGTKGETQYF.

The chain links TRBV9 to TRBJ2-1, with D perhaps TRBD2 (6 bases). The CDR3 sequence is 15 residues long. CDR1 and CDR2 (germline): SGDLS, YYNGEE. The V end lost 4 bases, the J end lost 3 bases, and 14 bases lay between the germline ends. Written as DNA, the CDR3 is TGTGCCAGCAGCCCCACTCTCGGGAGCTACAATGAGCAGTTCTTC. It specifies CASSPTLGSYNEQFF.

The V gene is TRBV28, the J gene TRBJ1-2; D not resolved. V gave up 5 bases and J gave up 4 bases, with 14 bases separating them. The germline CDR1 and CDR2 sequences are MDHEN and SYDVKM. This CDR3 is built from 14 residues. Here the CDR3 reads CASSMPVVRYGYTF. In DNA, the CDR3 is TGTGCCAGCAGTATGCCCGTGGTGCGCTATGGCTACACCTTC.

The rearrangement uses TRBV9 and TRBJ1-3; the D is unclear. This CDR3 spans 13 amino acids. The germline gives CDR1 SGDLS, CDR2 YYNGEE. V lost 8 bases to trimming and J lost 0 bases, with 9 bases between them. CDR3 sequence reads: CASRSDSGNTIYF. The CDR3, as DNA: TGTGCCAGTAGGAGCGACTCTGGAAACACCATATATTTT.

The chain carries TRBV30 and TRBJ2-7, with 11 positions matching TRBD2. The germline gives CDR1 GTSNPN, CDR2 SVGIG (reference sequence). The V gene end was trimmed by 3 bases and the J gene end by 0 bases; junction bases not matched to a gene: 1. The CDR3 runs to 14 residues. CDR3 nucleotides: TGTGCCTGGAGAACTAGCGGGAGCTCCTACGAGCAGTACTTC. This translates into CAWRTSGSSYEQYF.

The CDR3 reads CASSPTRDYYELFF. CDR3 DNA: TGTGCCAGCAGCCCCACCCGGGACTATTACGAGCTGTTTTTT. The gene calls are TRBV28 and TRBJ2-2; 7 bases fit TRBD2. V lost 6 bases, J lost 11 bases, and 12 bases stayed unmatched. Germline V gene sequence: CDR1 MDHEN, CDR2 SYDVKM. The CDR3 has 14 amino acids.

This clone has only a few counts. The CDR3 sequence: CASSVGDSGNTIYF. The CDR3 nucleotides are TGTGCCAGCAGCGTAGGAGACTCTGGAAACACCATATATTTT. The V call is TRBV9, the J call TRBJ1-3; D is unclear. The germline V gene encodes CDR1 SGDLS and CDR2 YYNGEE. Trimming took 0 bases from V and 0 from J, leaving 4 bases between them. The CDR3 loop spans 14 amino acids.

Regarding this clone: Compared with germline, one end of the junction differs, possibly owing to a read error. This chain uses TRBV7-7 with TRBJ2-5; 8 bases are a match to TRBD2. Germline V gene sequence: CDR1 SSHAT, CDR2 FNYEAQ (reference sequence). The CDR3 is 15 residues long. The DNA for the CDR3 is TGTGCTAGCAGCTTAGCGGCTAGCGGGCAGGAGACCCAGTACTTC. Its translation: CASSLAASGQETQYF.

This clone was recorded only once. This chain connects TRBV6-6 to TRBJ2-5, with 10 bases fitting TRBD1. Germline CDR1 and CDR2: MNHNY and SVGAGI (reference sequence). The V segment lost 7 bases and the J segment 5 bases; nucleotides outside the gene matches: 7. The CDR3 sequence is 14 residues long. CDR3 loop: CASTTTGGVETQYF. The DNA of the CDR3 is TGTGCCAGCACCACGACAGGGGGCGTCGAGACCCAGTACTTC.

V gene TRBV9 combines with J gene TRBJ2-5; D call uncertain. V gave up 0 bases and J gave up 2 bases, with 8 bases separating them. Germline values: CDR1 SGDLS, CDR2 YYNGEE. CDR3 length: 14 amino acids. CDR3 bases: TGTGCCAGCAGCGTAGGTGGAGCACAAGAGACCCAGTACTTC. It encodes CASSVGGAQETQYF.

This clone has a handful of counts. The chain employs TRBV18 and TRBJ1-1; 9 bases line up with TRBD1. This CDR3 region has 15 residues. V lost 5 bases, J lost 5 bases, and 9 bases stayed unmatched. Germline V gene data show CDR1 as KGHSH and CDR2 as LQKENI. Here the CDR3 reads CASSSETGGRTEAFF. CDR3 sequence (DNA): TGTGCCAGCTCATCCGAGACAGGGGGTAGGACTGAAGCTTTCTTT.

The V gene is TRBV6-6, the J gene TRBJ2-2; 9 nucleotides match TRBD2. The CDR3 covers 16 residues. Losses at the gene ends were 7 bases for V and 7 bases for J; bases not matched to a gene: 13. CDR1 is MNHNY, CDR2 SVGAGI, per germline (reference sequence). CDR3 sequence (DNA): TGTGCCAGCACCCCGGGGGCGGGGGGGCTTTTCGGGGAGCTGTTTTTT. It codes for CASTPGAGGLFGELFF.

The chain links TRBV5-1 to TRBJ1-4; TRBD1 might be the D (5 bases). Germline CDR1 and CDR2: SGHRS and YFSETQ. CDR3 length: 15 residues. Trimming took off 1 base at V and 0 bases at J, with 7 bases between the two ends. This CDR3 is CASSLSGATNEKLFF. CDR3 nucleotides: TGCGCCAGCAGCTTGTCGGGGGCAACTAATGAAAAACTGTTTTTT.

This clone was found a few times. The chain uses TRBV10-1 and TRBJ1-6, with no clear D. The CDR3 is 13 residues long. V lost 5 bases to trimming and J lost 8 bases, with 10 bases between them. Germline V gene data show CDR1 as WNHNN and CDR2 as SYGVQD (reference sequence). The CDR3 DNA reads as TGCGCCAGCAGTCCAGGACTCTATTCACCCCTCCACTTT. Its protein is CASSPGLYSPLHF.

The chain joins TRBV6-1 to TRBJ1-1; D uncertain. Germline V gene data show CDR1 as MNHNS and CDR2 as SASEGT. The CDR3 covers 13 residues. V was shortened by 6 bases and J by 0 bases, with 8 bases between the two germline ends. As DNA, the CDR3 is TGTGCCAGCAGCCTGGGCCTGAACACTGAAGCTTTCTTT. This gives the protein CASSLGLNTEAFF.

This chain links TRBV11-2 with TRBJ2-1, with 7 bases fitting TRBD2. The J segment lost 6 bases and the V segment lost 3 bases, leaving 5 bases of the junction unmatched. Germline-derived CDR1 and CDR2 are SGHAT and FQNNGV. The CDR3 has 14 amino acids. This CDR3 reads CASSFQRGTNEQFF. The CDR3 nucleotides read TGTGCCAGCAGCTTTCAGCGGGGTACCAATGAGCAGTTCTTC.

The chain employs TRBV7-8 and TRBJ2-7; weak D call: TRBD2 (6 bases). This CDR3 has 15 amino acids. V lost 5 bases to trimming and J lost 3 bases, with 17 bases between them. Germline V lookup: CDR1 SGHVS, CDR2 FQNEAQ. DNA of the CDR3: TGTGCCAGCAGCCTAATGGGCGGGGCGGACTACGAGCAGTACTTC. It codes for CASSLMGGADYEQYF.

The rearrangement uses TRBV2 and TRBJ1-3; D is possibly TRBD1 (6 bases). Germline V CDR1 and CDR2: SNHLY, FYNNEI. This CDR3 has 15 residues. V lost 5 bases to trimming and J lost 0 bases, with 11 bases between them. The CDR3 DNA reads as TGTGCCAGCAGTCGGGACACTCACTCTGGAAACACCATATATTTT. It yields the protein CASSRDTHSGNTIYF.

The chain employs TRBV5-5 and TRBJ2-7; the D is unclear. The V and J ends lost 2 bases and 2 bases respectively, with 8 bases between them. CDR3 length equals 13 residues. Germline values: CDR1 SGHKS, CDR2 YYEKEE (reference sequence). As DNA, the CDR3 is TGTGCCAGCAGCTTTGTGGAGACCTACGAGCAGTACTTC. It yields the protein CASSFVETYEQYF.

V gene TRBV7-9 combines with J gene TRBJ1-2; 7 nucleotides agree with TRBD1. The CDR3 runs to 15 residues. Germline trimming cut 4 bases from V and 3 bases from J; bases unmatched to any gene: 8. From germline, CDR1 is SEHNR and CDR2 FQNEAQ (reference sequence). CDR3 DNA: TGTGCCAGCAGCTCAGGGACAGTCCCTTACTATGGCTACACCTTC. This translates into CASSSGTVPYYGYTF.

This clone was seen once. The chain recombines TRBV19 with TRBJ2-1; no reliable D call. Germline values: CDR1 LNHDA, CDR2 SQIVND (reference sequence). V was clipped by 5 bases and J by 3 bases, with 5 bases between them. The CDR3 covers 12 residues. The CDR3, as DNA: TGTGCCAGTAGTCCGGACTACAATGAGCAGTTCTTC. This translates into CASSPDYNEQFF.

The chain combines TRBV18 with TRBJ2-6, with TRBD1 matching 10 bases. The CDR3 is 18 amino acids. With 3 bases clipped from V and 2 bases from J, the junction kept 7 bases outside the gene matches. Germline CDR1 and CDR2: KGHSH and LQKENI. The CDR3 region has the DNA TGTGCCAGCTCACCCTTCGGACAGGGGGGAGCTGGGGCCAACGTCCTGACTTTC. Translated, it gives CASSPFGQGGAGANVLTF.